The rows below give T cell receptor beta chains drawn from one sample of a study of beta chain features in type 1 diabetes. Sequencing was performed with immunoSEQ multiplex PCR; in TCRdb, only in-frame clones are kept and a portion is missing. The sample contains roughly 42,000 clones, approximately 53% of which appear only once. The specimen sequenced was stem cell memory CD4+ T cells from blood. These receptors were obtained from a woman aged 25 to 39 in good health. Both conserved end residues are part of each CDR3. The D gene is left open where the match is weak. Rows give clone size only sometimes, using once, few, many, or a class for an expanded clone.

J gene	D gene	clone size	V gene	CDR3 DNA	CDR3 protein
TRBJ2-3	TRBD2	few	TRBV7-2	TGTGCCAGCAGCTTAGCTGACGGGAGGGGTACGCAGTATTTT	CASSLADGRGTQYF
TRBJ2-5	-	once	TRBV4-2	TGTGCCAGCAGCCAAGATCTGGTAGCGTCCCAAGAGACCCAGTACTTC	CASSQDLVASQETQYF
TRBJ1-2	-	-	TRBV5-4	TGTGCCAGCAGCCAGAATATGGGGGGGCACGCGGGTGGCTACACCTTC	CASSQNMGGHAGGYTF
TRBJ2-2	TRBD1	-	TRBV7-3	TGTGCCAGCAGCCGGACAGGATCCTACACCGGGGAGCTGTTTTTT	CASSRTGSYTGELFF
TRBJ2-1	-	few	TRBV28	TGTGCCAGCAGTTTACGCCGGGGACTCTCCTACAATGAGCAGTTCTTC	CASSLRRGLSYNEQFF
TRBJ2-7	-	-	TRBV7-2	TGTGCCAGCAGCCCGTCCGGGTACGAGCAGTACTTC	CASSPSGYEQYF
TRBJ1-5	TRBD1	-	TRBV27	TGTGCCAGCGGACAGGGACAGGGGTCCAAAAGTAGCAATCAGCCCCAGCATTTT	CASGQGQGSKSSNQPQHF
TRBJ2-3	-	-	TRBV5-4	TGTGCCAGCAGAGGAGCGACAGATACGCAGTATTTT	CASRGATDTQYF
TRBJ2-7	TRBD1	-	TRBV18	TGTGCCAGCTCATTGACAGGGGGCTACGAGCAGTACTTC	CASSLTGGYEQYF
TRBJ2-1	-	once	TRBV7-2	TGTGCCAGCAGCTTAACAAGACAGTTCGCCAATGAGCAGTTCTTC	CASSLTRQFANEQFF
TRBJ2-3	TRBD2	-	TRBV25-1	TGTGCCAGCGGGACCAGCCTCGGGACTAGCGGGAGAGATACGCAGTATTTT	CASGTSLGTSGRDTQYF
TRBJ2-3	-	few	TRBV7-3	TGTGCCAGCAGCTTAGTGCGGCCGAATCTGCCAGATACGCAGTATTTT	CASSLVRPNLPDTQYF
TRBJ2-4	-	-	TRBV21-1	TGTGCCAGCAGCAAAGATCAGCGAGCCAAAAACATTCAGTACTTC	CASSKDQRAKNIQYF
TRBJ2-1	TRBD2	once	TRBV4-3	TGCGCCAGCAGCCAACTTGGACTAGCCCACAATGAGCAGTTCTTC	CASSQLGLAHNEQFF
TRBJ2-3	TRBD2	-	TRBV27	TGTGCCAGCAGTTCACCTAGCGGGAGTGCAGATACGCAGTATTTT	CASSSPSGSADTQYF
TRBJ2-1	TRBD2	few	TRBV6-1	TGTGCCAGCAGTGGACGACTAGCGGGAGGGGACAATGAGCAGTTCTTC	CASSGRLAGGDNEQFF
TRBJ2-7	-	few	TRBV5-1	TGCGCCAGCAGCTTGGGACTATACTACGAGCAGTACTTC	CASSLGLYYEQYF
TRBJ2-5	-	-	TRBV5-8	TGTGCCAGCAGCTTGTACAGCAAAGAGACCCAGTACTTC	CASSLYSKETQYF
TRBJ2-7	TRBD1	-	TRBV19	TGTGCCAGTAGTGACCGGGACAGGCCCTCCTACGAGCAGTACTTC	CASSDRDRPSYEQYF
TRBJ2-3	TRBD1	-	TRBV30	TGTGCCTGGAGCCCCGACAGGGGTACGCAGTATTTT	CAWSPDRGTQYF
TRBJ2-7	TRBD2	-	TRBV4-2	TGTGCCAGCAGCCAAGATATTGCCCTAGCGGGGATAGCGTACTTC	CASSQDIALAGIAYF
TRBJ2-5	TRBD1	-	TRBV19	TGTGCCAGTAGTCCCGGGACAGAAGAGACCCAGTACTTC	CASSPGTEETQYF
TRBJ1-1	-	-	TRBV4-2	TGTGCCAGCAGCCAAGAACCGAACGGAGATGAAGCTTTCTTT	CASSQEPNGDEAFF
TRBJ2-7	TRBD2	-	TRBV7-9	TGTGCCAGCAGCCCTAGCGGGAGAGGGGGCTCCGAGCAGTACTTC	CASSPSGRGGSEQYF
TRBJ2-1	TRBD2	-	TRBV7-2	TGTGCCAGCAGTTTACTAGCGGGAGCATACAATGAGCAGTTCTTC	CASSLLAGAYNEQFF
TRBJ2-6	TRBD1	-	TRBV18	TGTGCCAGCTCACCGCCGGGACAGGGGGCGGGCGGGGCCAACGTCCTGACTTTC	CASSPPGQGAGGANVLTF
TRBJ2-7	TRBD2	-	TRBV5-4	TGTGCCAGCAGCCCGGGACTAGCGGGAGACTACGAGCAGTACTTC	CASSPGLAGDYEQYF
TRBJ2-7	TRBD1	-	TRBV4-1	TGCGCCAGCAGTCCCGGGACAGGGGGGCCCTACGAGCAGTACTTC	CASSPGTGGPYEQYF
TRBJ2-3	TRBD1	few	TRBV6-1	TGTGCCAGCAGAGATACAGGGGCTCCAGGAGATACGCAGTATTTT	CASRDTGAPGDTQYF
TRBJ1-5	-	-	TRBV19	TGTGCCAGTAGTTCCCCGGGGTTCAATCAGCCCCAGCATTTT	CASSSPGFNQPQHF
TRBJ2-2	-	-	TRBV7-6	TGTGCCAGCAGCTCGGGACAGAACACCGGGGAGCTGTTTTTT	CASSSGQNTGELFF
TRBJ1-5	-	few	TRBV28	TGTGCCAGCAGTTTGATTCGACAGGCCGGCAATCAGCCCCAGCATTTT	CASSLIRQAGNQPQHF
TRBJ2-7	TRBD1	once	TRBV29-1	TGCAGCGTGATCGGACAGGTCTACGAGCAGTACTTC	CSVIGQVYEQYF
TRBJ2-3	-	few	TRBV29-1	TGCAGCGTTGAAAGGGGTGGCACAGATACGCAGTATTTT	CSVERGGTDTQYF
TRBJ2-7	TRBD2	-	TRBV4-2	TGTGCCAGCAGCCCCGGGGACTACTCCTACGAGCAGTACTTC	CASSPGDYSYEQYF
TRBJ2-7	-	once	TRBV7-3	TGTGCCAGCAGCTTAATGGGCGGAGGCTACGAGCAGTACTTC	CASSLMGGGYEQYF
TRBJ1-1	TRBD1	-	TRBV27	TGTGCCAGCCTTAGGGACAGGGCCATGAACACTGAAGCTTTCTTT	CASLRDRAMNTEAFF
TRBJ2-3	TRBD1	-	TRBV18	TGTGCCAGCTCACCTCGACAGGGGGGAAGCACAGATACGCAGTATTTT	CASSPRQGGSTDTQYF
TRBJ2-1	TRBD1	-	TRBV5-6	TGTGCCAGCAGCCCGACAGGGGTAGGGCACAATGAGCAGTTCTTC	CASSPTGVGHNEQFF
TRBJ1-5	TRBD1	few	TRBV4-2	TGTGCCAGCAGCGCTGACAGGGCGTATCAGCCCCAGCATTTT	CASSADRAYQPQHF
TRBJ1-5	TRBD1	-	TRBV28	TGTGCCAGCAGCTTACCGGGACAGGGGGTTTGGCAGCCCCAGCATTTT	CASSLPGQGVWQPQHF
TRBJ2-1	-	-	TRBV20-1	TGCAGTGCTACACAGTACAATGAGCAGTTCTTC	CSATQYNEQFF
TRBJ2-2	-	-	TRBV12-5	TGTGCTAGTGGTTTGGGGGGCTCCAACACCGGGGAGCTGTTTTTT	CASGLGGSNTGELFF
TRBJ2-3	TRBD2	-	TRBV6-6	TGTGCCAGCAGTTACCCCGGGGGCGGGAGGGCAGATACGCAGTATTTT	CASSYPGGGRADTQYF
TRBJ1-2	-	-	TRBV7-9	TGTGCCAGCAGTCGTTCAGACTATGGCTACACCTTC	CASSRSDYGYTF